This T cell receptor (beta chain) appears in the sequencing data of a study of low-dose radiotherapy and immunotherapy resistance in tumors. The overall study: Cohort 2 was treated with 1 Gy per fraction every two weeks, amounting to 13 Gy across 26 weeks. Given every two weeks, intravenous cyclophosphamide 200 mg/m2 preceded radiation and immunotherapy by one day. Aspirin was taken orally at 300 mg daily by patients, and this continued for four cycles from cycle 1 day 1.

Time point here: before trial treatment. The donors' regimen was nivolumab, ipilimumab, aspirin, low-dose cyclophosphamide and low-dose radiotherapy. TRAV- and TRBV-specific primers were used for first-strand cDNA, which covered alpha and beta chains. The authors ran around 20 PCR cycles to amplify TCRs with a constant-region primer and V-primer adapter. TCRdb re-derived calls from the reads in MiXCR, one entry per CDR3 protein. Among around 79,000 distinct CDR3 sequences, under 20% were seen once, and the ten largest hold 4.5% to 7.5%. To note about this clonotype: A far larger clone lies a single base away; this is likely a read error.

Between the trimmed V and J ends, which lost 0 bases and 7 bases, there was a span of 14 bases. CDR1 is SGHRS and CDR2 is YFSETQ in the germline V gene. The CDR3 totals 14 residues. This sequence originates from a male donor with prostate cancer. V and J are TRBV5-1 and TRBJ2-7; D perhaps matches TRBD1 (6 bases). The source was PBMCs, collected before treatment. The CDR3 coding sequence is TGCGCCAGCAGCTTGGGGGACATTAACAATGAGCAGTACTTC. Its protein product is CASSLGDINNEQYF.